This paragraph covers one TCR beta chain sequence. The sample comes from a study of blood T cell repertoires in COVID-19. Profiled with immunoSEQ multiplex PCR; TCRdb holds only in-frame clones, not every one. The table records about 280,000 clones, less than 85% of them present only once. The V gene's germline CDR1 is SGHAT and CDR2 FQNNGV. Trimming cost V 5 bases and J 2 bases, with 9 bases left between them. The length of the CDR3 is 13 residues. Membership in each cohort depended on participant-reported clinical history. The sequence was collected from a woman between 50 and 59 years old who had recovered from COVID-19. What was sequenced was PBMCs or T cells enriched from blood (not recorded which). J is TRBJ1-1 and V is TRBV11-2; D is unresolved. Here the CDR3 DNA reads TGTGCCAGCAGCCCGGAGGCCAACACTGAAGCTTTCTTT. It is translated as CASSPEANTEAFF.